Each of the 16 T cell receptor beta chains below was sequenced from the same sample in a study of PD-1 blockade in classical Hodgkin lymphoma. Time point indicated: cycle 4 day 1 (C4D1), after 6 weeks of nivolumab. Relapse was seen in all patients after autologous stem cell transplantation, and brentuximab vedotin exposure was variable. Magnetic depletion of unwanted cells isolated CD4+ T cells from thawed PBMCs. Repertoires were generated with immunoSEQ multiplex PCR, while TCRdb's copy carries only in-frame clones and drops some. This table has 20,000 or so clones, 75% to 90% appearing once. The sample here was CD4+ T cells from blood, taken before the fourth cycle of nivolumab. All receptors come from a human donor with classical Hodgkin lymphoma.

The chain combines TRBV6-5 with TRBJ2-7; D may correspond to TRBD1 or TRBD2 (5 bases each). CDR3 length: 14 residues. The V gene's germline CDR1 is MNHEY and CDR2 SVGAGI. Trimming cost V 7 bases and J 3 bases, with 16 bases left between them. The CDR3 spells CASKRSRDGYEQYF. CDR3 nucleotide sequence: TGTGCCAGCAAGCGGAGCCGGGACGGCTACGAGCAGTACTTC.

The genes are TRBV6-5 and TRBJ2-3, with TRBD2 identical over 9 bases. This CDR3 is 15 amino acids long. Germline V gives CDR1 MNHEY, CDR2 SVGAGI. Trimming took 6 bases from V and 4 from J; bases not matched to a gene: 8. This CDR3 is CASRVPGLAADTQYF. The CDR3 DNA reads as TGTGCCAGCAGAGTCCCGGGACTAGCAGCAGATACGCAGTATTTT.

This clone was found once. The chain combines TRBV19 with TRBJ2-7, with TRBD2 matching 9 bases. Germline V gene data show CDR1 as LNHDA and CDR2 as SQIVND (reference sequence). V dropped 3 bases and J dropped 0; count of bases not matched to a gene: 3. The CDR3 is 15 amino acids. CDR3 sequence (DNA): TGTGCCAGTAGTATTGTTAGCGGGAGCTCCTACGAGCAGTACTTC. As protein: CASSIVSGSSYEQYF.

The CDR3 region has the DNA TGTGCCAGCTCACCAAATAGCGGGAGGGCTAACACCGGGGAGCTGTTTTTT. This sequence encodes CASSPNSGRANTGELFF. The chain uses TRBV18 and TRBJ2-2, with 11 bases that match TRBD2. The germline gives CDR1 KGHSH, CDR2 LQKENI. The CDR3 sequence is 17 residues long. V lost 2 bases to trimming and J lost 2 bases; unmatched junction nucleotides: 4.

The V call is TRBV6-1, the J call TRBJ1-1; 8 nucleotides align to TRBD1. CDR3 length: 15 residues. With 5 bases clipped from V and 6 bases from J, the junction kept 11 bases outside the gene matches. CDR1 and CDR2 (germline): MNHNS, SASEGT. The CDR3 spells CASSPATGGIAEAFF. For the CDR3, the DNA is TGTGCCAGCAGTCCCGCCACAGGGGGGATCGCTGAAGCTTTCTTT.

Details on this clone: The junction differs from germline at one of its ends, possibly a read error. This chain uses TRBV7-7 with TRBJ2-5; 7 positions match TRBD2. There are 17 residues in the CDR3. CDR1 SSHAT and CDR2 FNYEAQ come from the germline V gene (reference sequence). CDR3 amino acids: CASSLVASGRAEETQYF. The CDR3 DNA follows: TGTGCTAGCAGCTTAGTAGCCAGTGGGAGGGCCGAGGAGACCCAGTACTTC.

This clone was observed a few times. This chain uses TRBV5-1 with TRBJ2-7; 10 bases are a match to TRBD2. The CDR3 runs to 15 residues. V trimming: 0 bases; J trimming: 1 base; junction bases outside the gene matches: 1. Germline CDR1 SGHRS, CDR2 YFSETQ. The CDR3 is CASSLGAGGSYEQYF. The CDR3 DNA reads TGCGCCAGCAGCTTGGGAGCGGGAGGGTCCTACGAGCAGTACTTC.

CDR3 DNA: TGTGCCAGCACCCAGGAGGGAGCCAACACCGGGGAGCTGTTTTTT. Its translation is CASTQEGANTGELFF. This rearrangement joins TRBV9 to TRBJ2-2; D possibly corresponds to TRBD2 (6 bases). V was shortened by 6 bases and J by 2 bases, with 14 bases between the two germline ends. The CDR3 is 15 amino acids. Germline CDR1 reads SGDLS; CDR2 reads YYNGEE.

This clone was seen a handful of times. The chain carries TRBV28 and TRBJ2-1; D perhaps matches TRBD2 (6 bases). The CDR3 is made up of 16 amino acids. In germline, CDR1 is MDHEN, CDR2 SYDVKM. Trimming took off 8 bases at V and 2 bases at J, with 19 bases between the two ends. This chain's CDR3 is CASGGFSQPTYNEQFF. The CDR3 DNA follows: TGTGCCAGCGGGGGGTTCTCGCAGCCGACCTACAATGAGCAGTTCTTC.

This clone was counted once. The chain uses TRBV18 and TRBJ2-2, with D perhaps matching TRBD1 or TRBD2 (5 bases each). The CDR3 contains 15 residues. The V end lost 6 bases, the J end lost 2 bases, and 13 bases lay between the germline ends. Germline lookup yields CDR1 KGHSH and CDR2 LQKENI. The CDR3 is CASSPRDPNTGELFF. As DNA, the CDR3 is TGTGCCAGCTCGCCCCGGGACCCAAACACCGGGGAGCTGTTTTTT. Combining the CDR3 with reference TRBV18 and TRBJ2-2 gives the whole variable domain NAGVMQNPRHLVRRRGQEARLRCSPMKGHSHVYWYRQLPEEGLKFMVYLQKENIIDESGMPKERFSAEFPKEGPSILRIQQVVRGDSAAYFCASSPRDPNTGELFFGEGSRLTVL.

The chain joins TRBV2 to TRBJ2-1; TRBD2 matches at 7 bases. The CDR3 extends over 16 amino acids. The V segment lost 1 base and the J segment 3 bases; nucleotides outside the gene matches: 6. CDR1 is SNHLY, CDR2 FYNNEI, per germline. CDR3 nucleotides: TGTGCCAGCAGTGAAGTGAGGCTAGCGGTCTACAATGAGCAGTTCTTC. Its protein product is CASSEVRLAVYNEQFF. The whole variable domain, remainder taken from reference TRBV2 and TRBJ2-1, is EPEVTQTPSHQVTQMGQEVILRCVPISNHLYFYWYRQILGQKVEFLVSFYNNEISEKSEIFDDQFSVERPDGSNFTLKIRSTKLEDSAMYFCASSEVRLAVYNEQFFGPGTRLTVL.

This chain joins TRBV5-1 and TRBJ2-5; D call uncertain. The CDR3 covers 12 residues. The germline V and J ends were trimmed by 5 bases and 5 bases, with 10 bases remaining between them. The germline gives CDR1 SGHRS, CDR2 YFSETQ. CDR3 nucleotides: TGCGCCAGCAGTGAAACACGGGAGACCCAGTACTTC. This translates into CASSETRETQYF.

The chain is built from TRBV28 and TRBJ2-7; D may be TRBD1 or TRBD2 (5 bases each). Germline CDR1 MDHEN, CDR2 SYDVKM. Trimming removed 8 bases from V and 3 bases from J, with 11 bases in between. The CDR3 spans 12 residues. The CDR3 sequence is CASGTGGYEQYF. In DNA, the CDR3 is TGTGCCAGCGGGACGGGCGGCTACGAGCAGTACTTC.

This sequence joins TRBV15 and TRBJ2-3; D uncertain. This CDR3 spans 13 amino acids. Between the trimmed V and J ends, which lost 0 bases and 5 bases, there was a span of 6 bases. The germline V gene has CDR1 LNHNV and CDR2 YYDKDF (reference sequence). The chain's CDR3 is CATSRDHGDTQYF. In DNA, the CDR3 is TGTGCCACCAGCAGAGATCACGGAGATACGCAGTATTTT.

This chain joins TRBV10-2 and TRBJ1-1; TRBD1 is a possible D gene (6 bases). Trimming took off 5 bases at V and 4 bases at J, with 8 bases between the two ends. The CDR3 runs to 12 residues. Per germline, CDR1 WSHSY and CDR2 SAAADI. The DNA for the CDR3 is TGCGCCAGCAGTTCCAGGGGCACTGAAGCTTTCTTT. Translating it yields CASSSRGTEAFF.

This clone was counted a single time. This chain links TRBV6-5 with TRBJ2-1; D unclear. From germline, CDR1 is MNHEY and CDR2 SVGAGI. V was pared by 2 bases and J by 10 bases, with 15 bases between. This CDR3 is built from 14 residues. CDR3 in amino acids: CASSYKGLPNEQFF. CDR3 DNA: TGTGCCAGCAGTTACAAGGGTCTCCCCAACGAGCAGTTCTTC.